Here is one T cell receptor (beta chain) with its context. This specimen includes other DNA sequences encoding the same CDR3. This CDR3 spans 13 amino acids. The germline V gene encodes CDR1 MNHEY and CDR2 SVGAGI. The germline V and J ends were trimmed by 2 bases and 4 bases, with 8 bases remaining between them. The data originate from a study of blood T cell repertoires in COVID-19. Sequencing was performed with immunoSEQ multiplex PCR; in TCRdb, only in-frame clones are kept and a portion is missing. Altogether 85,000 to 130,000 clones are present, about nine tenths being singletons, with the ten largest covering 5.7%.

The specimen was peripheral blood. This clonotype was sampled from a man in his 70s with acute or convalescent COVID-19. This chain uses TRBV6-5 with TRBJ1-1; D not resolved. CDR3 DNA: TGTGCCAGCAGTTACAGCAGAGGCACTGAAGCTTTCTTT. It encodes CASSYSRGTEAFF.